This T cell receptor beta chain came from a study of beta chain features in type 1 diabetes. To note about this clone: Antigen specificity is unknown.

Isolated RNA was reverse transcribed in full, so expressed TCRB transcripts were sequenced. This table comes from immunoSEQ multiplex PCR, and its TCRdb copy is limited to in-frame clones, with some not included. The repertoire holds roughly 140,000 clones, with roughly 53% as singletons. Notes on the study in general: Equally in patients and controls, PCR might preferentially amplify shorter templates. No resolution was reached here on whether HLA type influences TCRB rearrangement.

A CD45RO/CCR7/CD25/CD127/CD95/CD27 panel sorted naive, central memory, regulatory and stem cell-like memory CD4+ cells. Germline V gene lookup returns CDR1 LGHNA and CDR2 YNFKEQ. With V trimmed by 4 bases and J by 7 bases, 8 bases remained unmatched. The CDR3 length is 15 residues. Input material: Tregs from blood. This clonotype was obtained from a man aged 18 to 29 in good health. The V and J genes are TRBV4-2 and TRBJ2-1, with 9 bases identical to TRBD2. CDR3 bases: TGTGCCAGCAGCCCTAGCGGGGTATGGTTGAATGAGCAGTTCTTC. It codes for CASSPSGVWLNEQFF.